A single sample gave rise to the 20 T cell receptor beta chains below, sequenced in a study of blood T cell repertoires in COVID-19. Generated by immunoSEQ multiplex PCR, the TCRdb table keeps only in-frame clones and is missing some. This sample yields 210,000 or so clones, of which approximately 80% are seen a single time; about 4% belongs to the top ten. The specimen was PBMCs or T cells enriched from blood (not recorded which). These receptors were taken from a man younger than 45 with acute COVID-19.

The rearrangement links TRBV28 to TRBJ2-7; 7 bases fit TRBD1. Germline loops: CDR1 MDHEN, CDR2 SYDVKM. V lost 2 bases, J lost 0 bases, and 4 bases stayed unmatched. This CDR3 region has 15 residues. CDR3 bases: TGTGCCAGCAGTTTAGAGGGGGCCAGCTCCTACGAGCAGTACTTC. Encoded protein: CASSLEGASSYEQYF.

Comment on this clone: The same CDR3 is also encoded by other DNA sequences in this sample. The V gene is TRBV19, the J gene TRBJ1-2, with 7 bases that match TRBD1. The V segment lost 6 bases and the J segment 2 bases; nucleotides outside the gene matches: 9. Germline V CDR1 and CDR2: LNHDA, SQIVND (reference sequence). The CDR3 extends over 15 amino acids. The CDR3 spells CASREQGLLNYGYTF. DNA of the CDR3: TGTGCCAGTAGGGAACAGGGGCTTCTAAACTATGGCTACACCTTC. Based on the CDR3 plus reference TRBV19 and TRBJ1-2, the full variable domain is DGGITQSPKYLFRKEGQNVTLSCEQNLNHDAMYWYRQDPGQGLRLIYYSQIVNDFQKGDIAEGYSVSREKKESFPLTVTSAQKNPTAFYLCASREQGLLNYGYTFGSGTRLTVV.

This clone was observed a single time. The CDR3 reads CASSQDGQGYGYTF. CDR3 in DNA: TGTGCCAGCAGCCAAGATGGCCAGGGCTATGGCTACACCTTC. The rearrangement uses TRBV3-1 (or the pseudogene TRBV3-2) and TRBJ1-2, with D perhaps TRBD1 (5 bases). The germline gives CDR1 LGHDT, CDR2 YNNKEL (reference sequence). This CDR3 has 14 amino acids. V lost 0 bases and J 4 bases, leaving 9 bases between the germline ends.

This chain links TRBV7-2 with TRBJ2-2; 10 nucleotides agree with TRBD1. CDR1 is SGHTA and CDR2 is FQGNSA in the germline V gene. V shed 3 bases and J 0 bases; nucleotides not matched to a gene: 1. The length of the CDR3 is 16 residues. CDR3 nucleotide sequence: TGTGCCAGCAGCTTGGGGACAGGGGCGAACACCGGGGAGCTGTTTTTT. Translation: CASSLGTGANTGELFF. Variable domain in full (rest from reference TRBV7-2 and TRBJ2-2): GAGVSQSPSNKVTEKGKDVELRCDPISGHTALYWYRQSLGQGLEFLIYFQGNSAPDKSGLPSDRFSAERTGGSVSTLTIQRTQQEDSAVYLCASSLGTGANTGELFFGEGSRLTVL.

The rearrangement links TRBV6-1 to TRBJ2-3, with D possibly matching TRBD1 (7 bases). The germline CDR1 and CDR2 sequences are MNHNS and SASEGT. The V end lost 2 bases, the J end lost 1 base, and 10 bases lay between the germline ends. The CDR3 length is 15 residues. CDR3 DNA sequence: TGTGCCAGCAGTGAATGGAGGGGGCGCACAGATACGCAGTATTTT. Its translation: CASSEWRGRTDTQYF.

The CDR3: CASSQERVRDSGTKNIQYF. The CDR3 DNA follows: TGCGCCAGCAGCCAAGAGAGGGTTCGGGACTCCGGGACCAAAAACATTCAGTACTTC. V and J are TRBV4-1 and TRBJ2-4, with D possibly matching TRBD2 (6 bases). V lost 0 bases and J lost 2, with 20 bases in between. The V gene's germline CDR1 is MGHRA and CDR2 YSYEKL. The CDR3 extends over 19 amino acids.

V is TRBV27 and J is TRBJ1-5; 7 nucleotides match TRBD1. Germline trimming cut 8 bases from V and 0 bases from J; bases unmatched to any gene: 10. The germline gives CDR1 MNHEY, CDR2 SMNVEV (reference sequence). The CDR3 extends over 16 amino acids. As DNA, the CDR3 is TGTGCCAGCGGTACCGGGACAGCCTATAGCAATCAGCCCCAGCATTTT. Protein sequence: CASGTGTAYSNQPQHF.

The V gene is TRBV18, the J gene TRBJ1-5, with 8 bases that match TRBD1. V lost 0 bases, J lost 3 bases, and 1 base stayed unmatched. The CDR3 is 15 residues long. From germline, CDR1 is KGHSH and CDR2 LQKENI. The CDR3 reads CASSPPGQDNQPQHF. CDR3 bases: TGTGCCAGCTCACCACCGGGACAGGACAATCAGCCCCAGCATTTT. Based on the CDR3 plus reference TRBV18 and TRBJ1-5, the full variable domain is NAGVMQNPRHLVRRRGQEARLRCSPMKGHSHVYWYRQLPEEGLKFMVYLQKENIIDESGMPKERFSAEFPKEGPSILRIQQVVRGDSAAYFCASSPPGQDNQPQHFGDGTRLSIL.

This clone appeared once. The chain recombines TRBV9 with TRBJ1-2; the D is unclear. Trimming left V 7 bases short and J 2 bases short, with 18 bases between. The CDR3 consists of 15 residues. Germline values: CDR1 SGDLS, CDR2 YYNGEE. For the CDR3, the DNA is TGTGCCAGCTCCCGTATAACCTTTACAAACTATGGCTACACCTTC. It yields the protein CASSRITFTNYGYTF.

This clone showed up many times. J is TRBJ1-1 and V is TRBV5-1; perhaps TRBD1 as D (5 bases). Germline CDR1 and CDR2: SGHRS and YFSETQ. The CDR3 sequence is 14 residues long. Deletions cut 0 bases from V and 7 bases from J, with 13 bases between. The CDR3 sequence: CASSLVGTGGEAFF. DNA of the CDR3: TGCGCCAGCAGCTTGGTAGGGACTGGGGGTGAAGCTTTCTTT.

A single count supports this clone. The chain joins TRBV5-5 to TRBJ1-6; the match to TRBD1 covers 7 bases. Trimming removed 0 bases from V and 7 bases from J; junction bases left unmatched: 7. The germline V gene encodes CDR1 SGHKS and CDR2 YYEKEE (reference sequence). The CDR3 extends over 16 amino acids. In nucleotides, the CDR3 is TGTGCCAGCAGCTTGGCCTGGGACAGAGTAAATTCACCCCTCCACTTT. This codes for CASSLAWDRVNSPLHF. Full variable domain (outside the CDR3, taken from reference TRBV5-5 and TRBJ1-6): DAGVTQSPTHLIKTRGQQVTLRCSPISGHKSVSWYQQVLGQGPQFIFQYYEKEERGRGNFPDRFSARQFPNYSSELNVNALLLGDSALYLCASSLAWDRVNSPLHFGNGTRLTVT.

This chain links TRBV3-1 (or the pseudogene TRBV3-2) with TRBJ1-4; D gene unclear. Trimming left V 4 bases short and J 8 bases short, with 8 bases between. This CDR3 spans 12 amino acids. The germline gives CDR1 LGHDT, CDR2 YNNKEL (reference sequence). The CDR3 coding sequence is TGTGCCAGCAGCCCCGTGGGCGAAAAACTGTTTTTT. This translates into CASSPVGEKLFF.

The sample holds a few counts of this clone. The CDR3 DNA sequence: TGCGCCAGCAGCCCACGGACTAGCGGGGGCTACGAGCAGTACTTC. This translates into CASSPRTSGGYEQYF. The rearrangement uses TRBV5-1 and TRBJ2-7; 13 bases agree with TRBD2. This CDR3 contains 15 residues. Germline CDR1 and CDR2: SGHRS and YFSETQ. The trim removed 4 bases at V and 3 bases at J, leaving 4 bases unmatched.

CDR3 in amino acids: CASSPLGQGVEAFF. The DNA for the CDR3 is TGTGCCAGCAGCCCCCTGGGACAGGGGGTTGAAGCTTTCTTT. This rearrangement joins TRBV11-1 to TRBJ1-1, with 11 bases aligning to TRBD1. The CDR3 loop spans 14 amino acids. From germline, CDR1 is SGHAT and CDR2 FQDESV (reference sequence). V dropped 5 bases and J dropped 7; count of bases not matched to a gene: 6.

The genes are TRBV7-9 and TRBJ1-6; D unclear. CDR1 and CDR2 (germline): SEHNR, FQNEAQ (reference sequence). V gave up 4 bases and J gave up 4 bases, with 11 bases separating them. The CDR3 sequence is 15 residues long. CDR3 DNA sequence: TGTGCCAGCAGCTCACCCCAGGCGTATAATTCACCCCTCCACTTT. Encoded protein: CASSSPQAYNSPLHF. The whole variable domain, filled in from reference TRBV7-9 and TRBJ1-6, reads DTGVSQNPRHKITKRGQNVTFRCDPISEHNRLYWYRQTLGQGPEFLTYFQNEAQLEKSRLLSDRFSAERPKGSFSTLEIQRTEQGDSAMYLCASSSPQAYNSPLHFGNGTRLTVT.

The rearrangement uses TRBV7-9 and TRBJ2-4, with 10 bases identical to TRBD1. V gave up 1 base and J gave up 3 bases; unmatched junction bases: 3. Germline loops: CDR1 SEHNR, CDR2 FQNEAQ (reference sequence). This CDR3 comprises 16 residues. CDR3 sequence: CASSLGTGGYKNIQYF. In DNA form, the CDR3 reads TGTGCCAGCAGCTTAGGGACAGGGGGTTACAAAAACATTCAGTACTTC.

DNA for the CDR3: TGTGCCAGCAGCCAAGATTATAGCAATCAGCCCCAGCATTTT. Protein sequence: CASSQDYSNQPQHF. The chain links TRBV4-2 to TRBJ1-5; no definite D call. CDR3 length: 14 residues. Trimming cost V 0 bases and J 0 bases, with 3 bases left between them. Per germline, CDR1 LGHNA and CDR2 YNFKEQ.

The V call is TRBV27, the J call TRBJ2-3, with D tentatively TRBD2 (5 bases). Germline values: CDR1 MNHEY, CDR2 SMNVEV (reference sequence). Trimming stripped 2 bases from V and 0 bases from J, with 18 bases between. The CDR3 totals 18 residues. The CDR3 is CASSLAPPSRTSTDTQYF. DNA of the CDR3: TGTGCCAGCAGTTTAGCCCCCCCATCGAGGACTAGCACAGATACGCAGTATTTT.

This sequence joins TRBV28 and TRBJ2-1; D is unresolved. The V end was cut by 1 base, the J end by 6 bases, with 7 bases between. CDR1 and CDR2 (germline): MDHEN, SYDVKM. The CDR3 length is 13 residues. The CDR3 DNA reads TGTGCCAGCAGTTTATCCGGTTCCAATGAGCAGTTCTTC. Translating gives CASSLSGSNEQFF. Based on the CDR3 plus reference TRBV28 and TRBJ2-1, the full variable domain is DVKVTQSSRYLVKRTGEKVFLECVQDMDHENMFWYRQDPGLGLRLIYFSYDVKMKEKGDIPEGYSVSREKKERFSLILESASTNQTSMYLCASSLSGSNEQFFGPGTRLTVL.

This chain links TRBV5-1 with TRBJ2-5, with D possibly matching TRBD2 (6 bases). CDR3 length: 13 amino acids. V was pared by 4 bases and J by 4 bases, with 11 bases between. Germline assignment: CDR1 SGHRS and CDR2 YFSETQ. CDR3 loop: CASSDEEGETQYF. The CDR3 DNA reads as TGCGCCAGCAGCGACGAGGAGGGAGAGACCCAGTACTTC.